This T cell receptor beta chain was identified in a study of T-cell memory formation after mild COVID-19. Findings of the study overall: Whether second-wave clones peaking at day 37 were SARS-CoV-2 specific went unconfirmed.

This clonotype has a count of ten or more. Its antigen is unknown. Constant-segment primers and 5'RACE yielded cDNA libraries for TCR alpha and TCR beta, each carrying sample barcodes and UMIs. TCRdb analysed the 5' RACE reads with MiXCR anew, one entry per CDR3 protein. This table holds hundreds of thousands of distinct CDR3 sequences, 20% to 25% found once. V lost 6 bases, J lost 4 bases, and 3 bases stayed unmatched. The CDR3 covers 15 residues. Germline values: CDR1 SGHTA, CDR2 FQGTGA. The chain couples TRBV7-3 to TRBJ2-1; TRBD2 matches at 13 bases. Material for sequencing was PBMCs or a T cell subset sorted from them (not recorded which). This TCR was recovered from an adult woman who had mild COVID-19 (a few samples of this study predate the infection). Cell type and time point are not known. CDR3 in amino acids: CASSLLAGGYNEQFF. The CDR3 DNA is TGTGCCAGCAGTCTACTAGCGGGAGGGTACAATGAGCAGTTCTTC.